A single sample is the source of the 21 T cell receptor beta chains below, sequenced in a study of blood T cells in healthy people across ages. Next came a second PCR, run for roughly 6 to 11 cycles, which used a sample-barcoded 5' primer along with a J-beta primer mix. TCRdb processed the 5' RACE reads anew with MiXCR; each CDR3 protein has one entry. The sample contains under 1,000,000 distinct CDR3 sequences, around 50% of which appear only once. The material sequenced was blood. Receptors were obtained from a man aged 80 or over in good health.

The chain is built from TRBV3-1 and TRBJ2-5; 9 nucleotides line up with TRBD2. The assigned J gene may be wrong: the sequence end matches TRBJ2-7 better. There are 16 residues in the CDR3. Germline V CDR1 and CDR2: LGHDT, YNNKEL (reference sequence). CDR3 in amino acids: CASSHISGSGSYEQYF. In nucleotides, the CDR3 is TGTGCCAGCAGCCACATCTCTGGTAGCGGGAGTTACGAGCAGTACTTC.

As to this clonotype: Being one base from a much bigger clone, this may be a read error. V gene TRBV20-1 combines with J gene TRBJ2-1; D possibly corresponds to TRBD1 (6 bases). V was cut by 4 bases and J by 10 bases, with 17 bases left in between. CDR1 and CDR2 from the germline V gene are DFQATT and SNEGSKA (reference sequence). This CDR3 contains 13 residues. The CDR3 region is CSAKGVGVNEQFF. As DNA, the CDR3 is TGCAGTGCTAAGGGGGTAGGGGTCAACGAGCAGTTCTTC.

The rearrangement joins TRBV14 to TRBJ2-2; D ambiguous. The CDR3 length is 16 residues. Germline V gene data show CDR1 as SGHDN and CDR2 as FVKESK. The ends were cut back, 2 bases at V and 6 bases at J, with 16 bases in the middle. CDR3 bases: TGTGCCAGCAGCCAAAGTCCGCGATTAGTCGCCGGGGAGCTGTTTTTT. Its protein product is CASSQSPRLVAGELFF.

This clonotype has just one count. The chain links TRBV29-1 to TRBJ2-1, with no clear D. The CDR3 covers 15 residues. Germline CDR1 reads SQVTM; CDR2 reads ANQGSEA. Trimming stripped 0 bases from V and 1 base from J, with 10 bases between. The CDR3 spells CSVEDREYSYNEQFF. CDR3 DNA sequence: TGCAGCGTTGAAGATCGTGAGTATTCCTACAATGAGCAGTTCTTC.

This clonotype occurred a few times. The J gene is TRBJ2-7, the V gene TRBV28; a weak D match, TRBD1 (6 bases). Trimming stripped 6 bases from V and 3 bases from J, with 15 bases between. Germline values: CDR1 MDHEN, CDR2 SYDVKM. The CDR3 has 14 residues. The CDR3: CASRPQGQYYEQYF. The CDR3, as DNA: TGTGCCAGCAGACCTCAGGGACAATACTACGAGCAGTACTTC. The full variable domain, completed using reference TRBV28 and TRBJ2-7, is DVKVTQSSRYLVKRTGEKVFLECVQDMDHENMFWYRQDPGLGLRLIYFSYDVKMKEKGDIPEGYSVSREKKERFSLILESASTNQTSMYLCASRPQGQYYEQYFGPGTRLTVT.

As concerns this clonotype: Possible read error: a much larger clone is one base away. The chain couples TRBV14 to TRBJ2-3, with no clear D. In germline, CDR1 is SGHDN, CDR2 FVKESK. Trimming cost V 4 bases and J 10 bases, with 18 bases left between them. The CDR3 extends over 14 amino acids. Here the CDR3 DNA reads TGTGCCAGCAGCCCCCAATATAGTTCTGATGCGCAGTATTTT. It encodes CASSPQYSSDAQYF. The complete variable domain, with remaining parts taken from reference TRBV14 and TRBJ2-3, reads EAGVTQFPSHSVIEKGQTVTLRCDPISGHDNLYWYRRVMGKEIKFLLHFVKESKQDESGMPNNRFLAERTGGTYSTLKVQPAELEDSGVYFCASSPQYSSDAQYFGPGTRLTVL.

Ten or more counts support this clonotype. The V and J genes are TRBV28 and TRBJ2-1; a weak D match, TRBD2 (6 bases). CDR3 length equals 17 residues. The V gene lost 4 bases and the J gene lost 0 bases, with 16 bases spanning the gap. Per the germline V gene, CDR1 is MDHEN and CDR2 is SYDVKM. The CDR3 protein is CASSSLTPGSSYNEQFF. CDR3 DNA sequence: TGTGCCAGCAGTTCCCTCACGCCCGGGAGCTCCTACAATGAGCAGTTCTTC. Combining the CDR3 with reference TRBV28 and TRBJ2-1 gives the whole variable domain DVKVTQSSRYLVKRTGEKVFLECVQDMDHENMFWYRQDPGLGLRLIYFSYDVKMKEKGDIPEGYSVSREKKERFSLILESASTNQTSMYLCASSSLTPGSSYNEQFFGPGTRLTVL.

J is TRBJ2-3 and V is TRBV29-1; 11 bases align to TRBD2. CDR3 length: 16 amino acids. Trimming at V came to 3 bases and at J to 1 base, leaving 6 bases not matched to a gene. Germline CDR1 is SQVTM and CDR2 is ANQGSEA. CDR3 residues: CSVEASGGPRTDTQYF. As DNA, the CDR3 is TGCAGCGTTGAGGCTAGCGGGGGGCCCCGCACAGATACGCAGTATTTT.

V and J are TRBV7-3 and TRBJ2-1, with TRBD2 matching over 12 bases. The V and J ends lost 5 bases and 8 bases, in that order; junction bases with no gene match: 10. Germline CDR1 is SGHTA and CDR2 is FQGTGA. CDR3 size: 16 residues. The CDR3 DNA sequence: TGTGCCAGCAGCCCGAACGGACTAGCGGGAAGCCATGAGCAGTTCTTC. It is translated as CASSPNGLAGSHEQFF.

This chain joins TRBV5-1 and TRBJ2-1; D uncertain. The CDR3 consists of 12 residues. Per germline, CDR1 SGHRS and CDR2 YFSETQ. The V end lost 5 bases, the J end lost 4 bases, and 7 bases lay between the germline ends. The CDR3 loop reads CASRVGYNEQFF. The CDR3 DNA reads as TGCGCCAGCAGGGTCGGGTACAATGAGCAGTTCTTC.

This chain uses TRBV27 with TRBJ2-5; 8 nucleotides agree with TRBD2. CDR3 length equals 15 residues. After removal of 5 bases from V and 5 bases from J, the junction contained 10 bases not matched to a gene. Germline V CDR1 and CDR2: MNHEY, SMNVEV (reference sequence). The CDR3 bases are TGTGCCAGCAGTGGGGGACTAGTAGGACGGGAGACCCAGTACTTC. Translating it yields CASSGGLVGRETQYF.

This chain joins TRBV7-2 and TRBJ2-5; a weak D match, TRBD2 (6 bases). Trimming pared 0 bases from V and 5 bases from J, leaving 13 bases between. Germline V gene data show CDR1 as SGHTA and CDR2 as FQGNSA. This CDR3 contains 15 residues. CDR3 nucleotides: TGTGCCAGCAGCTTAGCGGGAGGACCTTTGGAGACCCAGTACTTC. Translating gives CASSLAGGPLETQYF. Complete variable domain (other parts from reference TRBV7-2 and TRBJ2-5): GAGVSQSPSNKVTEKGKDVELRCDPISGHTALYWYRQSLGQGLEFLIYFQGNSAPDKSGLPSDRFSAERTGGSVSTLTIQRTQQEDSAVYLCASSLAGGPLETQYFGPGTRLLVL.

The rearrangement joins TRBV9 to TRBJ1-3; D not certain. Trimming took 0 bases from V and 0 from J, leaving 10 bases between them. The CDR3 consists of 16 residues. Per germline, CDR1 SGDLS and CDR2 YYNGEE. CDR3 sequence (DNA): TGTGCCAGCAGCGTAGATTGGGTGAGCTCTGGAAACACCATATATTTT. Its translation is CASSVDWVSSGNTIYF.

This clonotype was seen only a few times. The V call is TRBV24-1, the J call TRBJ2-5; TRBD1 matches 7 bases. The CDR3 is made up of 15 amino acids. V gave up 4 bases and J gave up 2 bases; unmatched junction bases: 6. Per the germline V gene, CDR1 is KGHDR and CDR2 is SFDVKD. The DNA of the CDR3 is TGTGCCACCAGTGACCGCCGACAGGGACAAGAGACCCAGTACTTC. Amino acids: CATSDRRQGQETQYF.

A few counts support this clonotype. The chain joins TRBV27 to TRBJ2-5, with 16 bases that match TRBD2. The DNA matches TRBJ2-7 better at its end, which makes the J call doubtful. CDR3 length: 18 residues. Germline values: CDR1 MNHEY, CDR2 SMNVEV (reference sequence). The CDR3 bases are TGTGCCAGCAGTTTACGGGGACTAGCGGGAGGGGACATATACGAGCAGTACTTC. This codes for CASSLRGLAGGDIYEQYF.

This clonotype was counted ten times or more. The chain joins TRBV7-8 to TRBJ2-7, with D maybe TRBD1 (6 bases). CDR1 is SGHVS and CDR2 is FQNEAQ in the germline V gene. The CDR3 is made up of 14 amino acids. With 1 base removed from V and 3 bases from J, the gap between germline ends came to 10 bases. The CDR3 is CASSLGNRVYEQYF. CDR3 nucleotide sequence: TGTGCCAGCAGCTTAGGTAACAGGGTCTACGAGCAGTACTTC. Combining the CDR3 with reference TRBV7-8 and TRBJ2-7 gives the whole variable domain GAGVSQSPRYKVAKRGQDVALRCDPISGHVSLFWYQQALGQGPEFLTYFQNEAQLDKSGLPSDRFFAERPEGSVSTLKIQRTQQEDSAVYLCASSLGNRVYEQYFGPGTRLTVT.

This clonotype was found once. The V gene is TRBV7-2, the J gene TRBJ2-5, with 7 nucleotides matching TRBD2. The germline gives CDR1 SGHTA, CDR2 FQGNSA. The CDR3 consists of 15 residues. Trimming removed 5 bases from V and 5 bases from J; junction bases left unmatched: 11. The CDR3 spells CASSPYTQGGETQYF. For the CDR3, the DNA is TGTGCCAGCAGCCCCTATACGCAGGGAGGGGAGACCCAGTACTTC.

The chain carries TRBV4-1 and TRBJ2-7; D is unclear. V was clipped by 3 bases and J by 2 bases, with 11 bases between them. CDR1 is MGHRA and CDR2 is YSYEKL in the germline V gene. This CDR3 spans 14 amino acids. CDR3 amino acids: CASSHADSAYEQYF. The CDR3, as DNA: TGCGCCAGCAGCCATGCAGACTCAGCCTACGAGCAGTACTTC.

Points on this clonotype: A much larger clone lies a single base off, so this may be a read error. The V gene is TRBV7-3, the J gene TRBJ2-3, with D uncertain. The V gene's germline CDR1 is SGHTA and CDR2 FQGTGA. The CDR3 spans 12 residues. The CDR3 spells CASSLGSDTRYF. Written as DNA, the CDR3 is TGTGCCAGCAGCTTAGGGTCAGATACGCGGTATTTT.

V usage is TRBV7-8 and J usage is TRBJ2-7; D remains unclear. V lost 2 bases and J 1 base, leaving 12 bases between the germline ends. The CDR3 is 15 residues long. Germline V gene sequence: CDR1 SGHVS, CDR2 FQNEAQ. The chain's CDR3 is CASSLSTELSYEQYF. For the CDR3, the DNA is TGTGCCAGCAGCTTATCTACGGAACTTTCCTACGAGCAGTACTTC. Complete variable domain (other parts from reference TRBV7-8 and TRBJ2-7): GAGVSQSPRYKVAKRGQDVALRCDPISGHVSLFWYQQALGQGPEFLTYFQNEAQLDKSGLPSDRFFAERPEGSVSTLKIQRTQQEDSAVYLCASSLSTELSYEQYFGPGTRLTVT.

This chain joins TRBV7-2 and TRBJ2-4; TRBD2 is a possible D gene (6 bases). CDR1 SGHTA and CDR2 FQGNSA come from the germline V gene. V lost 5 bases and J 5 bases, leaving 19 bases between the germline ends. The CDR3 has 16 residues. CDR3 sequence (DNA): TGTGCCAGCAGCCCCGAGGTTAGCGGTTGGGAAAACATTCAGTACTTC. Translation gives CASSPEVSGWENIQYF.